Described below is a single T cell receptor beta chain sequence and its context. This table comes from immunoSEQ multiplex PCR, and its TCRdb copy is limited to in-frame clones, with some not included. Of about 27,000 clones in the sample, 86% were seen once. The sample is drawn from a study of T cells in narcolepsy. This receptor was obtained from a human donor with narcolepsy. Sequencing was performed on CD45RA- memory CD4+ T cells from PBMCs.

The DNA of the CDR3 is TGTGCCAGCAGCTTGACTAGCGGAGAGACCCAGTACTTC. Protein: CASSLTSGETQYF. The rearrangement joins TRBV5-4 to TRBJ2-5; TRBD2 matches at 8 bases. Germline-derived CDR1 and CDR2 are SGHNT and YYREEE (reference sequence). Losses at the gene ends were 1 base for V and 4 bases for J; bases not matched to a gene: 0. CDR3 size: 13 residues.